These T cell receptor beta chains were read from a single sample in a study of blood T cells in healthy people across ages. TCRdb re-called the 5' RACE reads through MiXCR, storing one row per CDR3 protein. The sample shows some 1,500,000 distinct CDR3 sequences, 35% to 45% of them seen only once. Sequenced: blood. The receptors originated from a woman between 18 and 29 years old in good health. Each CDR3 is given with its conserved first and last residue. Each record gives: CDR3 length, V gene, clone size, D gene, J gene, CDR3 protein, CDR3 DNA. The D gene is left open where the match is weak. The size entry is marked missing in some rows and otherwise reads once, few, many or a size class.

15	TRBV11-2	-	-	TRBJ2-1	CASSLQGMGHNEQFF	TGTGCCAGCAGCTTGCAGGGGATGGGACACAATGAGCAGTTCTTC
15	TRBV4-3	-	-	TRBJ2-7	CASSPTTEGPYEQYF	TGCGCCAGCAGCCCCACGACAGAGGGGCCCTACGAGCAGTACTTC
17	TRBV3-1	few	TRBD1	TRBJ2-3	CASSQGWSRGYADTQYF	TGTGCCAGCAGCCAAGGCTGGAGCAGGGGGTACGCAGATACGCAGTATTTT
14	TRBV9	-	TRBD2	TRBJ2-5	CASSTGTRSETQYF	TGTGCCAGCAGTACCGGGACTAGAAGCGAGACCCAGTACTTC
16	TRBV24-1	once	TRBD2	TRBJ2-1	CATSDPGLAVCNEQFF	TGTGCCACCAGTGACCCGGGACTAGCGGTTTGCAATGAGCAGTTCTTC
12	TRBV6-1	-	-	TRBJ1-4	CASTPGYEKLFF	TGTGCCAGCACCCCAGGGTATGAAAAACTGTTTTTT
14	TRBV5-4	-	-	TRBJ2-5	CASSLDASQETQYF	TGTGCCAGCAGCTTGGATGCTTCCCAAGAGACCCAGTACTTC
16	TRBV21-1	-	-	TRBJ2-3	CASSKEDSSVPDTQYF	TGTGCCAGCAGCAAAGAGGACTCCTCTGTCCCAGATACGCAGTATTTT
14	TRBV20-1	-	TRBD1	TRBJ2-7	CSAAGQGSTYEQYF	TGCAGTGCCGCAGGACAGGGGTCTACCTACGAGCAGTACTTC
16	TRBV10-3	-	TRBD2	TRBJ2-5	CAIAPSGDHSGETQYF	TGTGCCATCGCTCCTAGCGGGGATCACTCAGGGGAGACCCAGTACTTC